A single sample is the source of the 29 T cell receptor beta chains below, sequenced in a study of CD8 T cells in ankylosing spondylitis. General study results and limits: Typical of ankylosing spondylitis blood, it appeared, was a TCR beta motif of several highly homologous variants.

One entry per CDR3 protein, called by TCRdb with MiXCR from the 5' RACE reads. The data show about 440,000 distinct CDR3 sequences, under 20% seen once. Their antigen targets remain unknown. Sequencing was performed on blood, either unsorted or a sorted T cell fraction (not recorded which). The receptors shown here come from a male donor with ankylosing spondylitis.

This clonotype occurred a few times. This chain uses TRBV6-1 with TRBJ2-1; D is perhaps TRBD1 (5 bases). The germline V gene has CDR1 MNHNS and CDR2 SASEGT. The CDR3 is made up of 16 amino acids. The V end lost 8 bases, the J end lost 7 bases, and 24 bases lay between the germline ends. The CDR3 reads CASYPGNYKVVNEQFF. The CDR3 region has the DNA TGTGCCAGCTACCCAGGGAACTACAAGGTGGTGAATGAGCAGTTCTTC.

This clonotype occurred a few times. The J gene is TRBJ2-3, the V gene TRBV7-2, with 9 bases matching TRBD1. This CDR3 comprises 16 residues. Germline CDR1 is SGHTA and CDR2 is FQGNSA. Unmatched junction bases numbered 5, after V lost 4 bases and J lost 0 bases. The CDR3 bases are TGTGCCAGCAGCTCGATGGGACAGGGAAGCACAGATACGCAGTATTTT. It codes for CASSSMGQGSTDTQYF. The full variable domain, with the rest looked up from reference TRBV7-2 and TRBJ2-3, is GAGVSQSPSNKVTEKGKDVELRCDPISGHTALYWYRQSLGQGLEFLIYFQGNSAPDKSGLPSDRFSAERTGGSVSTLTIQRTQQEDSAVYLCASSSMGQGSTDTQYFGPGTRLTVL.

The rearrangement uses TRBV9 and TRBJ1-2, with D unresolved. CDR1 and CDR2 (germline): SGDLS, YYNGEE. CDR3 length: 15 amino acids. V shed 3 bases and J shed 0 bases, with 12 bases lying between them. The CDR3 DNA follows: TGTGCCAGCAGCGGGCCAGGACGAACTAACTATGGCTACACCTTC. Its protein product is CASSGPGRTNYGYTF.

The CDR3 reads CSVRLSGALNTEAFF. The CDR3 DNA sequence: TGCAGCGTTAGGCTCTCGGGGGCGCTTAACACTGAAGCTTTCTTT. The J gene is TRBJ1-1, the V gene TRBV29-1; tentatively, D is TRBD1 (6 bases). Trimming left V 5 bases short and J 2 bases short, with 18 bases between. This CDR3 contains 15 residues. Germline V gene lookup returns CDR1 SQVTM and CDR2 ANQGSEA.

The rearrangement links TRBV7-9 to TRBJ2-7; maybe TRBD1 (8 bases). Between the trimmed V and J ends, which lost 5 bases and 7 bases, there was a span of 15 bases. The CDR3 has 13 residues. Germline V gene sequence: CDR1 SEHNR, CDR2 FQNEAQ (reference sequence). The CDR3 spells CASSPQQGGEQYF. The CDR3 region has the DNA TGTGCCAGCAGCCCACAACAGGGGGGGGAGCAGTACTTC.

CDR3 amino acids: CSARRGPPLGNEQFF. The DNA of the CDR3 is TGCAGTGCTAGAAGGGGACCCCCCCTCGGAAATGAGCAGTTCTTC. The V call is TRBV20-1, the J call TRBJ2-1; D tentatively fits TRBD1 or TRBD2 (5 bases each). This CDR3 region has 15 residues. V gave up 2 bases and J gave up 7 bases, with 18 bases separating them. Germline V gene data show CDR1 as DFQATT and CDR2 as SNEGSKA (reference sequence).

The chain employs TRBV28 and TRBJ2-1; 9 positions agree with TRBD2. Per the germline V gene, CDR1 is MDHEN and CDR2 is SYDVKM. V trimming: 1 base; J trimming: 9 bases; junction bases outside the gene matches: 7. CDR3 length equals 15 residues. CDR3 region: CASSLSAGGLGEQFF. The CDR3 bases are TGTGCCAGCAGTTTATCAGCGGGAGGATTAGGTGAGCAGTTCTTC.

This clonotype was picked up one time. The chain carries TRBV2 and TRBJ1-3; maybe TRBD1 (6 bases). Germline V gene sequence: CDR1 SNHLY, CDR2 FYNNEI. This CDR3 spans 14 amino acids. The germline V and J ends were trimmed by 2 bases and 7 bases, with 12 bases remaining between them. This CDR3 reads CASSERIQGNTIYF. The CDR3 DNA sequence: TGTGCCAGCAGTGAACGCATACAGGGTAACACCATATATTTT.

This clonotype was found a few times. The gene calls are TRBV7-2 and TRBJ1-1, with 11 bases that match TRBD1. Germline CDR1 and CDR2: SGHTA and FQGNSA. The length of the CDR3 is 15 residues. V trimming: 1 base; J trimming: 2 bases; junction bases outside the gene matches: 0. This CDR3 is CASSLGTGGNTEAFF. CDR3 DNA sequence: TGTGCCAGCAGCTTAGGGACAGGGGGCAACACTGAAGCTTTCTTT.

This clonotype has more than one count but fewer than ten. The chain links TRBV4-1 to TRBJ1-6, with TRBD1 matching 11 bases. The V segment lost 1 base and the J segment 8 bases; nucleotides outside the gene matches: 1. This CDR3 has 15 amino acids. CDR1 and CDR2 from the germline V gene are MGHRA and YSYEKL. The CDR3 coding sequence is TGCGCCAGCAGCCAAGGGACAGGGGGCGATTCACCCCTCCACTTT. This codes for CASSQGTGGDSPLHF.

The chain joins TRBV7-8 to TRBJ2-7; TRBD2 aligns across 13 bases. The CDR3 length is 16 residues. Looked up from germline, CDR1 is SGHVS and CDR2 is FQNEAQ. After removal of 5 bases from V and 4 bases from J, the junction contained 8 bases not matched to a gene. DNA for the CDR3: TGTGCCAGCAGCCCTCGGACTAGCGGGGGAGTATACGAGCAGTACTTC. This codes for CASSPRTSGGVYEQYF.

This chain joins TRBV3-1 and TRBJ1-5, with D possibly being TRBD1 (5 bases). V shed 1 base and J shed 4 bases, with 8 bases lying between them. This CDR3 is 14 amino acids long. Germline V gene data show CDR1 as LGHDT and CDR2 as YNNKEL (reference sequence). This CDR3 is CASSQGQQNQPQHF. CDR3 coding DNA: TGTGCCAGCAGCCAAGGACAGCAAAATCAGCCCCAGCATTTT.

This clonotype was counted a few times. In DNA form, the CDR3 reads TGCAGTGCTCCGGACCCAGCAGGGGAAGGCACCGGGGAGCTGTTTTTT. Protein sequence: CSAPDPAGEGTGELFF. The chain carries TRBV20-1 and TRBJ2-2; tentative D call: TRBD1 (6 bases). This CDR3 comprises 16 residues. The V end was cut by 5 bases, the J end by 4 bases, with 20 bases between. In germline, CDR1 is DFQATT, CDR2 SNEGSKA (reference sequence).

The CDR3 reads CASKATSGGGANVLTF. The CDR3 DNA reads TGCGCCAGCAAAGCGACTAGCGGGGGTGGGGCCAACGTCCTGACTTTC. The V call is TRBV5-1, the J call TRBJ2-6; 12 positions match TRBD2. V shed 6 bases, J shed 3 bases, and the junction held 4 bases outside the gene matches. CDR1 is SGHRS and CDR2 is YFSETQ in the germline V gene. The CDR3 loop spans 16 amino acids.

This clonotype was observed a handful of times. V is TRBV6-1 and J is TRBJ1-1; TRBD1 agrees at 8 bases. The length of the CDR3 is 15 residues. Germline V CDR1 and CDR2: MNHNS, SASEGT. V trimming: 6 bases; J trimming: 4 bases; junction bases outside the gene matches: 10. The CDR3 nucleotides are TGTGCCAGCAGCGACCGGGACAGGTTACGCACTGAAGCTTTCTTT. Protein sequence: CASSDRDRLRTEAFF.

The genes are TRBV6-5 and TRBJ1-5; 7 positions match TRBD1. The CDR3 covers 16 residues. V dropped 4 bases and J dropped 10; count of bases not matched to a gene: 16. Germline assignment: CDR1 MNHEY and CDR2 SVGAGI. The CDR3 loop reads CASSSHGTDGSGPQHF. Written as DNA, the CDR3 is TGTGCCAGCAGTTCCCACGGGACAGACGGATCGGGACCCCAGCATTTT.

This clonotype was seen a handful of times. The chain uses TRBV20-1 and TRBJ2-3; 9 positions agree with TRBD2. J was trimmed by 8 bases and V by 7 bases; bases with no gene match: 16. CDR3 length: 15 amino acids. Germline V gene sequence: CDR1 DFQATT, CDR2 SNEGSKA (reference sequence). The chain's CDR3 is CSVLGGSGSTGTQYF. Here the CDR3 DNA reads TGCAGTGTCCTCGGGGGTAGCGGGAGCACGGGTACGCAGTATTTT.

This clonotype appeared many times. The chain combines TRBV20-1 with TRBJ1-4; D not certain. The ends were cut back, 6 bases at V and 8 bases at J, with 19 bases in the middle. The CDR3 is 14 residues long. From germline, CDR1 is DFQATT and CDR2 SNEGSKA (reference sequence). The DNA of the CDR3 is TGCAGTGCGCGGCTCCAGCGGCCGGGGGAAAAACTGTTTTTT. Its protein product is CSARLQRPGEKLFF.

This clonotype came up a few times. The J gene is TRBJ2-7, the V gene TRBV20-1, with D unclear. V was pared by 0 bases and J by 5 bases, with 5 bases between. Germline CDR1 DFQATT, CDR2 SNEGSKA (reference sequence). The length of the CDR3 is 11 residues. CDR3 region: CSARDLHEQYF. CDR3 sequence (DNA): TGCAGTGCTAGAGATCTCCACGAGCAGTACTTC.

V is TRBV2 and J is TRBJ1-1; perhaps TRBD1 as D (6 bases). The CDR3 totals 14 residues. V shed 4 bases and J shed 8 bases, with 17 bases lying between them. Germline V lookup: CDR1 SNHLY, CDR2 FYNNEI. The DNA for the CDR3 is TGTGCCAGCAGTGGGGGGCGGACTAAGGGGGAAGCTTTCTTT. Residues: CASSGGRTKGEAFF. The variable domain in full, with the rest retrieved from reference TRBV2 and TRBJ1-1, is EPEVTQTPSHQVTQMGQEVILRCVPISNHLYFYWYRQILGQKVEFLVSFYNNEISEKSEIFDDQFSVERPDGSNFTLKIRSTKLEDSAMYFCASSGGRTKGEAFFGQGTRLTVV.

This clonotype has more than one count but fewer than ten. This chain joins TRBV2 and TRBJ2-1; TRBD2 matches 10 bases. This CDR3 has 22 amino acids. Germline V gene sequence: CDR1 SNHLY, CDR2 FYNNEI. V shed 0 bases and J 1 base; nucleotides not matched to a gene: 18. The DNA for the CDR3 is TGTGCCAGCAGTGAAGCGTTAGTTAGATTTCGGGCTAGCGGGGGATCCTACAATGAGCAGTTCTTC. Amino acid sequence: CASSEALVRFRASGGSYNEQFF.

The rearrangement uses TRBV6-1 and TRBJ2-7; TRBD1 matches 8 bases. Per germline, CDR1 MNHNS and CDR2 SASEGT. The CDR3 is made up of 15 amino acids. V dropped 7 bases and J dropped 4; count of bases not matched to a gene: 12. The DNA for the CDR3 is TGTGCCAGCAAAAGTCTGACAGGGGTTGGTTACGAGCAGTACTTC. It translates to CASKSLTGVGYEQYF.

This clonotype was seen repeatedly, ten times or more. The CDR3 loop reads CATSRDLGTLSYTF. The CDR3 nucleotides read TGTGCCACCAGCAGAGATTTGGGGACGTTAAGCTACACCTTC. This chain links TRBV15 with TRBJ1-2; D is possibly TRBD1 (5 bases). Germline V lookup: CDR1 LNHNV, CDR2 YYDKDF (reference sequence). V was pared by 0 bases and J by 9 bases, with 14 bases between. This CDR3 is 14 amino acids long.

The chain carries TRBV20-1 and TRBJ2-1, with D perhaps matching TRBD1 or TRBD2 (6 bases each). V lost 2 bases and J lost 2, with 13 bases in between. This CDR3 has 15 amino acids. CDR1 is DFQATT and CDR2 is SNEGSKA in the germline V gene (reference sequence). The CDR3 protein is CSARPRGRAYNEQFF. CDR3 coding DNA: TGCAGTGCTAGACCCCGGGGGCGGGCCTACAATGAGCAGTTCTTC.

The table lists this clonotype with many counts. V usage is TRBV12-3 or TRBV12-4 and J usage is TRBJ2-3, with 12 positions matching TRBD2. The J segment lost 6 bases and the V segment lost 5 bases, leaving 9 bases of the junction unmatched. The CDR3 is 16 residues long. The CDR3 here is CASSPVGLAGGDTQYF. The CDR3, as DNA: TGTGCCAGCAGTCCCGTAGGGCTAGCGGGGGGGGATACGCAGTATTTT.

The rearrangement uses TRBV5-1 and TRBJ2-2, with 7 bases aligning to TRBD2. Germline assignment: CDR1 SGHRS and CDR2 YFSETQ. The V and J ends lost 7 bases and 6 bases, in that order; junction bases with no gene match: 12. The CDR3 contains 15 residues. CDR3 DNA sequence: TGCGCCAGCTCGACTAGCAGGGAGAGGCCCGGGGAGCTGTTTTTT. Protein: CASSTSRERPGELFF. The entire variable domain, with the rest obtained from reference TRBV5-1 and TRBJ2-2, is as follows: KAGVTQTPRYLIKTRGQQVTLSCSPISGHRSVSWYQQTPGQGLQFLFEYFSETQRNKGNFPGRFSGRQFSNSRSEMNVSTLELGDSALYLCASSTSRERPGELFFGEGSRLTVL.

This clonotype was counted a few times. This rearrangement joins TRBV27 to TRBJ2-7; D possibly corresponds to TRBD1 (6 bases). V was clipped by 3 bases and J by 3 bases, with 9 bases between them. Germline V gene sequence: CDR1 MNHEY, CDR2 SMNVEV (reference sequence). The CDR3 covers 13 residues. CDR3 nucleotides: TGTGCCAGCAGTTTCTCACAGGGCTACGAGCAGTACTTC. Translating it yields CASSFSQGYEQYF.

This clonotype has a count of ten or more. This rearrangement joins TRBV12-3 or TRBV12-4 to TRBJ2-7; no clear D. The CDR3 is 15 residues long. V lost 4 bases and J 2 bases, leaving 15 bases between the germline ends. The CDR3 sequence: CASSSLPRQAYEQYF. The CDR3 DNA sequence: TGTGCCAGCAGTTCCCTCCCTAGGCAGGCCTACGAGCAGTACTTC.

The chain carries TRBV19 and TRBJ2-1; the D is unclear. The CDR3 contains 14 residues. V gave up 7 bases and J gave up 9 bases, with 19 bases separating them. Germline assignment: CDR1 LNHDA and CDR2 SQIVND (reference sequence). CDR3: CASTRAGFGGEQFF. The DNA for the CDR3 is TGTGCCAGTACCCGAGCAGGATTTGGTGGTGAGCAGTTCTTC.